The T cell receptor (beta chain) described here comes from a study of CD8+CD57+ T cells in acquired aplastic anemia. Study-level information: Mean DNA quantity obtained from sorted CD4+ and CD8+ cells was about 3.2 ug. Study-level findings and limits: Patients and controls shared around 30 CD8+ CDR3 sequences.

Genomic DNA templated the TCR beta VDJ and CDR3 profiling. A single record per CDR3 protein comes from TCRdb applying MiXCR to the reads. The table lists around 430,000 distinct CDR3 sequences, roughly 34% of them singletons. The CDR3 contains 15 residues. The germline CDR1 and CDR2 sequences are MGHDK and SYGVNS. V lost 6 bases and J lost 4; bases outside the gene matches: 11. Whoever was chosen for sequencing had shown CD8+CD57+ cell expansion by flow cytometry. Patients, without exception, had severe acquired aplastic anemia. Points on this clonotype: The antigen is undetermined.

The sample comprised sorted CD4+, CD8+, or CD8+CD57+ T cells (not recorded which) from PBMCs. The V gene is TRBV25-1, the J gene TRBJ1-2; 7 bases fit TRBD1. The source of this sequence is a human donor with aplastic anemia. CDR3 loop: CASRDRLGTAYGYTF. CDR3 bases: TGTGCCAGCAGAGATCGTTTAGGGACAGCCTATGGCTACACCTTC.